The present TCR beta chain was sequenced within a study of shared clonotypes between healthy human individuals. Sequencing was performed with immunoSEQ multiplex PCR; in TCRdb, only in-frame clones are kept and a portion is missing. The sample holds hundreds of thousands of clones, 72% seen once. Sequenced sample: memory CD4+ T cells sorted from blood. Subset defined: CD45RA-negative fraction. This receptor was identified in a woman under 40 in good health.

The DNA for the CDR3 is TGTGCCAGCAGCTCCCCGGCGGGGGTTGAGCAGTTCTTC. This codes for CASSSPAGVEQFF. This sequence joins TRBV11-2 and TRBJ2-1; 7 bases match TRBD2. The germline V gene encodes CDR1 SGHAT and CDR2 FQNNGV. The CDR3 covers 13 residues. V shed 4 bases, J shed 9 bases, and the junction held 6 bases outside the gene matches. Variable domain in full (rest from reference TRBV11-2 and TRBJ2-1): EAGVAQSPRYKIIEKRQSVAFWCNPISGHATLYWYQQILGQGPKLLIQFQNNGVVDDSQLPKDRFSAERLKGVDSTLKIQPAKLEDSAVYLCASSSPAGVEQFFGPGTRLTVL.